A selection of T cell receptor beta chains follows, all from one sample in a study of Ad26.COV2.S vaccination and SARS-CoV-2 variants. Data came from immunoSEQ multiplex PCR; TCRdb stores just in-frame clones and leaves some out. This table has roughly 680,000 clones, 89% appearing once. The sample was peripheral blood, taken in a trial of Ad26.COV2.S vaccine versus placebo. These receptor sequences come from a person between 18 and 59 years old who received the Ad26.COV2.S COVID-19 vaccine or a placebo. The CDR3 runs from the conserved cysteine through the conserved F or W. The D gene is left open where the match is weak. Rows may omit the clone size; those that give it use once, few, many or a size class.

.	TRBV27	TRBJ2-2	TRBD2	TGTGCCAGCAGTTCCGTAGCGGGGTCTGGAGGGGAGCTGTTTTTT	CASSSVAGSGGELFF
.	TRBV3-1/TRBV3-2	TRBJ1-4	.	TGTGCCAGCAGCATTCGGACGGGAAATGAAAAACTGTTTTTT	CASSIRTGNEKLFF
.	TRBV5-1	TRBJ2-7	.	TGCGCCAGCAGCTCCCGTGGGGGTTGGAACGAGCAGTACTTC	CASSSRGGWNEQYF
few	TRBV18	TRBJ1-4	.	TGTGCCAGCTCACCCTTTGAGATTGCAACTAATGAAAAACTGTTTTTT	CASSPFEIATNEKLFF
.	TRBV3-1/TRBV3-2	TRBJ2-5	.	TGTGCCAGCAGCCAAGCCGGGAAAGAGACCCAGTACTTC	CASSQAGKETQYF
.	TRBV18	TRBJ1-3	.	TGTGCCAGCTCACCTCCCGACCGAGCCTCTGGAAACACCATATATTTT	CASSPPDRASGNTIYF
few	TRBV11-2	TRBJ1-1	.	TGTGCCAGCAGCTTAGGGACAGCGGTGGGAACTGAAGCTTTCTTT	CASSLGTAVGTEAFF
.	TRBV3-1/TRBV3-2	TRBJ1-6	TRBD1	TGTGCCAGCAGCCATTTCGGACAGGGGAATAATTCACCCCTCCACTTT	CASSHFGQGNNSPLHF
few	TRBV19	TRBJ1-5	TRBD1	TGTGCCAGTAGTGCAGGGGGCGGTCAGCCCCAGCATTTT	CASSAGGGQPQHF
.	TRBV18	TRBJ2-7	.	TGTGCCAGCTCACCCGCCCTAGACGGCGAGCAGTACTTC	CASSPALDGEQYF
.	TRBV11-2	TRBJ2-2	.	TGTGCCAGCAGCCACACCCTCTCGAACACCGGGGAGCTGTTTTTT	CASSHTLSNTGELFF
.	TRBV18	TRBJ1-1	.	TGTGCCAGCTCACCACAGGACACAGGAGGTGGCACTGAAGCTTTCTTT	CASSPQDTGGGTEAFF
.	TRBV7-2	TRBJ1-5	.	TGTGCCAGCAGCGCAGGGTATAGCAATCAGCCCCAGCATTTT	CASSAGYSNQPQHF
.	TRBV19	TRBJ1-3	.	TGTGCCAGTAGATCCCCGGAGGCAGGGACTGGAAACACCATATATTTT	CASRSPEAGTGNTIYF
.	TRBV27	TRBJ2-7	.	TGTGCCAGCAGTTTTCAGAACTCCTACGAGCAGTACTTC	CASSFQNSYEQYF
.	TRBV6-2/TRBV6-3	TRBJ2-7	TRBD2	TGTGCCAGCAGTTCGGGGGGGATCGAGCAGTACTTC	CASSSGGIEQYF
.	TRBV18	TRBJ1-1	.	TGTGCCAGCTCACCAGACCGGGGTGAAGCTTTCTTT	CASSPDRGEAFF
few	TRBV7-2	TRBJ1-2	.	TGTGCCAGCAGCCCCTGGACAAGGGGAGAAGGCTACACCTTC	CASSPWTRGEGYTF
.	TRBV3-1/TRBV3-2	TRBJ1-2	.	TGTGCCAGCAGCCGCCAAGCGGTGGACTCCTATGGCTACACCTTC	CASSRQAVDSYGYTF
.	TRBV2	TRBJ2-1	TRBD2	TGTGCCAGCACGGGACTAGCGGAGAATGAGCAGTTCTTC	CASTGLAENEQFF
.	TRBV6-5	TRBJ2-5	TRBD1	TGTGCCAGCAGAGCGACAGGGGGCGGGAAGACCCAGTACTTC	CASRATGGGKTQYF
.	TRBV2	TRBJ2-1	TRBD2	TGTGCCAGCAGTTGGGATGGGACTAGCGGGAGGGCGTTTAATGAGCAGTTCTTC	CASSWDGTSGRAFNEQFF
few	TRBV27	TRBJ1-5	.	TGTGCCAGCAGTTTATTTGGGGGAGGGCCCAATCAGCCCCAGCATTTT	CASSLFGGGPNQPQHF
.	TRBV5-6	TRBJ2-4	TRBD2	TGTGCCAGCAGCTTGTGGCCTAGCGGGACGGAGATTTGCATTCAGTACTTC	CASSLWPSGTEICIQYF
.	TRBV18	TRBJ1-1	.	TGTGCCAGCTCTGCTGGGGCTTTGAACACTGAAGCTTTCTTT	CASSAGALNTEAFF
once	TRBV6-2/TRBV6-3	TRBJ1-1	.	TGTGCCAGCAGTCGCCGTAGAACTGAAGCTTTCTTT	CASSRRRTEAFF
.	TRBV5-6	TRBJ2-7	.	TGTGCCAGCAGCTTGGGGTCCGTCAGGGCCTACGAGCAGTACTTC	CASSLGSVRAYEQYF
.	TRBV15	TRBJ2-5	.	TGTGCCACCAGCAGAGGACGAGAAGAGACCCAGTACTTC	CATSRGREETQYF
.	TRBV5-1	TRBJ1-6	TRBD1	TGCGCCAGCAGCCTGACAGGGGATAATTCACCCCTCCACTTT	CASSLTGDNSPLHF
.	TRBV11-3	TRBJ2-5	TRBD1	TGTGCCAGCAGCTTAGGTAGGGGGCCGCAAGAGACCCAGTACTTC	CASSLGRGPQETQYF
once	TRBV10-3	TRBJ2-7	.	TGTGCCAGTTCACCGGGTGTCGGGGAGAAGCAGTACTTC	CASSPGVGEKQYF
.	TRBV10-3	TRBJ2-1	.	TGTGCCATCAGTGAGTCCGAGTCGGGAGAGCAGTTCTTC	CAISESESGEQFF
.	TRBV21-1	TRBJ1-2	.	TGTGCCAGCAGCCCCTGGACCGAAGGCTACACCTTC	CASSPWTEGYTF